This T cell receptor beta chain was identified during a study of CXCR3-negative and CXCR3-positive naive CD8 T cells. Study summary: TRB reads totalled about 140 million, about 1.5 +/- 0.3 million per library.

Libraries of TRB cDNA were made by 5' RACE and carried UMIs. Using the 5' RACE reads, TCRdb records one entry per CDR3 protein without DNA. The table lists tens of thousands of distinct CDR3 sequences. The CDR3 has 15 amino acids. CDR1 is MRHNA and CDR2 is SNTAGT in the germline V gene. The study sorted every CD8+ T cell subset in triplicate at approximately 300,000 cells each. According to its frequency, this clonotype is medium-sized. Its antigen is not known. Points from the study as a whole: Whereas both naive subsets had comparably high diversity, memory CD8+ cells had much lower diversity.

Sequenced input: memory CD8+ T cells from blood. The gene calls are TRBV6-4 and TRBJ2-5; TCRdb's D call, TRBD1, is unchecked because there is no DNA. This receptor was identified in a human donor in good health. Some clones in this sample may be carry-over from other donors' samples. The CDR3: CASSEGQGGVETQYF.